This T cell receptor beta chain originates from a study of Ad26.COV2.S vaccination and SARS-CoV-2 variants. Regarding treatment: approximately 18 received Ad26.COV2.S at low or high dose, single or two shots; 5 received placebo; per-sample allocation not given. Sampling occurred on day 63 after the first vaccine or placebo injection. An adult of 18-55 years in Boston served as donor. The CDR3 is 17 residues long. The V and J ends lost 0 bases and 10 bases respectively, with 22 bases between them. Germline lookup yields CDR1 SGHVS and CDR2 FQNEAQ. TCRdb's copy holds only in-frame clones and misses some; the assay was immunoSEQ multiplex PCR. This table holds some 480,000 clones, around nine tenths found once.

The sequenced sample was peripheral blood, obtained in a trial of Ad26.COV2.S vaccine versus placebo. This clonotype was sampled from a person aged 18-65 years who received the Ad26.COV2.S COVID-19 vaccine or a placebo. The chain recombines TRBV7-8 with TRBJ2-1, with D perhaps matching TRBD2 (6 bases). CDR3 sequence reads: CASSLASGLRGPGEQFF. The CDR3 bases are TGTGCCAGCAGCTTAGCGTCAGGACTAAGAGGGCCGGGGGAGCAGTTCTTC.